This T cell receptor (beta chain) was recorded in a study of neurological immune-mediated disorders. The study's findings and limits: The most TCR clonal expansion was seen in HTLV-1-associated myelopathy, and the least was seen in multiple sclerosis, which fell below healthy controls.

The making of cDNA relied on 5'RACE with 10-nucleotide random UMIs. TCRdb ran MiXCR on the 5' RACE reads and lists one entry per CDR3 protein. The sample includes 57,000 or so distinct CDR3 sequences, roughly 9.7% of them seen just once. Many counts were recorded for this clonotype. The target antigen is unknown. Documented time point: longitudinal time-point 2. The sample comprised PBMCs. The receptor's source is a man under 40 in good health.

The CDR3 nucleotides are TGTGCCAGCAGCTTGGGTAGCCCGAACACCGGGGAGCTGTTTTTT. Its protein is CASSLGSPNTGELFF. The V call is TRBV5-4, the J call TRBJ2-2; D gene ambiguous. The CDR3 runs to 15 residues. Germline V gene lookup returns CDR1 SGHNT and CDR2 YYREEE (reference sequence). V dropped 0 bases and J dropped 0 bases, with 6 bases sitting between them.